The T cell receptor (beta chain) described here comes from a study of beta chain features in type 1 diabetes (dated by TCRdb to between 2017 and 2018). About the study as a whole: Mean age, gender distribution, total cell number and subset yield did not differ between patients and healthy donors. Regulatory and stem cell-like memory subsets were obtained from only 8 patients and roughly eight healthy donors, while naive and central memory subsets were obtained from all 30 or so donors. The study compared the TCRB repertoires of sorted circulating CD4+ T cell subsets in recently diagnosed type 1 diabetes patients with those in matched healthy donors. A total of around 110,000,000 sorted cells were examined across all samples, and RNA yield correlated strongly with the number of cells per subset. Paper-wide results and their limitations: Shorter templates might be favored by PCR, yet because patient and control samples were amplified and corrected together, any such skew would affect both groups equally. The naive, central memory and regulatory TCRB repertoires appeared to resemble one another more closely among patients than among healthy donors. A moderate but significant shortening of TCRB CDR3 length was observed in type 1 diabetes patients in all four CD4+ subsets. Because the HLA sub-analyses included only small numbers of individuals, any influence of HLA type on TCRB rearrangement was left unresolved. At VDJ recombination sites, patients with type 1 diabetes made fewer insertions and deleted more nucleotides, a pattern implying thymic rearrangement abnormalities. Because cDNA was sequenced instead of genomic DNA, activated cells with high expression could be over-represented, although the groups did not differ in activation or CD3 levels.

CDR1 and CDR2, per the germline V gene, are SGDLS and YYNGEE. The junction shows trimming of 0 bases on V and 5 bases on J, plus 9 bases between the germline ends. Including cysteine and phenylalanine, the CDR3 has 14 amino acids. The entry retains the CDR3 DNA only, 42 bases that are in frame from base 1. The entire isolated RNA was reverse transcribed using the High Capacity cDNA Reverse Transcription Kit, and thus expressed TCRB transcripts were sequenced. Deep immunoSEQ sequencing was applied to naive, central memory and regulatory T cell samples, giving an average of roughly 3.3 million total reads per sample. After sorted cells were lysed in RLT buffer, RNA was extracted with DNase-treated RNeasy Micro or Mini kits, with the choice depending on cell number. Each cell subset was processed on its own to prevent cross-contamination, while patient and healthy donor samples were processed together. The immunoSEQ multiplex PCR was used to amplify TCRB sequences from cDNA, yielding 87-bp fragments that span the CDR3 region. The amplicons were sequenced using the Illumina HiSeq platform. The study's processing was this. Synthetic template baselines were used to correct PCR bias computationally, reads within Hamming distance 2 were collapsed, and singletons that could not be merged were discarded. By aligning reads against IMGT, V, D and J genes, CDR3 length, and insertions or deletions at six rearrangement sites were assigned. Within each subset, clonotype counts were normalized to sorted cell number, and only after that were true diversity and Gini coefficients computed with the tcR R package. Repertoire sharing was quantified using the overlap coefficient calculated on TCRB nucleotide sequences. As a proxy for the pre-selection repertoire, out-of-frame TCRB sequences from naive cells were analyzed. TCRdb stores this immuneACCESS table with in-frame sequences only. Part of the clones is absent; in the studies checked, under half of the shortfall reflects unresolved V genes, and no reason is known for the rest. The DNA was the basis for D and trimming; V, J and clone size are from that table. The sample has 600,000 to 700,000 clones on record, roughly an eighth of them singletons. The leading ten clones occupy more than 0.1% of the sample.

A single peripheral blood draw of about 116 mL on average was collected from each donor into heparinised tubes. Using a panel that included CD45RO, CCR7, CD25, CD127, CD95 and CD27, naive, central memory, regulatory and stem cell-like memory CD4+ T cells were sorted on a BD FACSAria II. Every sorted population had a purity above 95%. PBMCs were isolated right away by Lymphoprep density gradient centrifugation and were stained directly, without culture. So that batch effects would be minimized, each experiment stained and sorted samples in pairs, pairing one healthy donor with one patient. Only a few counts were recorded for this clone. Its antigen remains unidentified. No much larger clonotype is one base removed from it; base qualities were not supplied. The same CDR3 arises from other DNA sequences in this sample as well.

The rearrangement joined TRBV9 to TRBJ2-1, with a weak D call of TRBD1 (5 bases match). The source material was naive CD4+ T cells from blood. The cell subset or site tag for this specimen amounts to: true naive CD4+ T cells. The clonotype was recovered from a man aged 25 to 45 with type 1 diabetes. The CDR3 region has the sequence CASSVVSGNNEQFF. The DNA sequence follows: TGTGCCAGCAGCGTAGTTTCAGGGAACAATGAGCAGTTCTTC.